This T cell receptor beta chain was recorded in a study of CD8 T cells in ankylosing spondylitis. Study observations and caveats: Significantly higher representation of disease-linked clones was reported for matched ankylosing spondylitis synovial fluid. Reactive arthritis synovial fluid and blood were previously reported to contain some motif variants.

The germline V gene has CDR1 DFQATT and CDR2 SNEGSKA (reference sequence). The CDR3 has 15 residues. V was clipped by 4 bases and J by 4 bases; unmatched bases: 12. In TCRdb, the 5' RACE reads were re-called with MiXCR into one record per CDR3 protein. The table lists some 30,000 distinct CDR3 sequences, less than 40% of them singletons. Only a few counts were recorded for this clonotype. What it binds is unknown. Sequencing was done on a sample of synovial fluid, either unsorted or a sorted T cell fraction (not recorded which). The TCR comes from a male donor with ankylosing spondylitis. V is TRBV20-1 and J is TRBJ1-2, with TRBD1 identical over 7 bases. The CDR3: CSATGYRGLSYGYTF. Here the CDR3 DNA reads TGCAGTGCTACCGGATACAGGGGCCTTTCCTATGGCTACACCTTC.